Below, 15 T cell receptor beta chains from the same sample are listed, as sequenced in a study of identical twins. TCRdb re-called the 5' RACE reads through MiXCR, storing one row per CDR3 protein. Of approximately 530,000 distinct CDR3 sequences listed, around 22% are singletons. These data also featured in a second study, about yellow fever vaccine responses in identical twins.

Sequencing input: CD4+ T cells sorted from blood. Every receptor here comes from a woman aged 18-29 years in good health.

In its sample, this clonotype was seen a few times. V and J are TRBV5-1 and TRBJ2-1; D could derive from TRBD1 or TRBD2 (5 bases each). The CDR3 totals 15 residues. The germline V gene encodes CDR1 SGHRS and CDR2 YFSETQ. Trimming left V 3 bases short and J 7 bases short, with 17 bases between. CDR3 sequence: CASSSLGENTNEQFF. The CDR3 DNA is TGCGCCAGCAGCTCGTTGGGGGAGAATACGAATGAGCAGTTCTTC.

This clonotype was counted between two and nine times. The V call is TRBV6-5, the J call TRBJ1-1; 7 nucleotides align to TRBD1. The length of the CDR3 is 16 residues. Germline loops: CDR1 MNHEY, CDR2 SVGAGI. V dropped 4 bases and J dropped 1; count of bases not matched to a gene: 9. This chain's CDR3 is CASSSVQGFRNTEAFF. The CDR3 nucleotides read TGTGCCAGCAGTTCAGTACAGGGGTTTCGGAACACTGAAGCTTTCTTT.

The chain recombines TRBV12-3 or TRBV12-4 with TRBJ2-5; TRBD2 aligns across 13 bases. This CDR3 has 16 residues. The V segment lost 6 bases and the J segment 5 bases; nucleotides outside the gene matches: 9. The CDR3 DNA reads TGTGCCAGCAGGTTGCGGACTAGCGGGGGCGTGGAGACCCAGTACTTC. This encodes CASRLRTSGGVETQYF.

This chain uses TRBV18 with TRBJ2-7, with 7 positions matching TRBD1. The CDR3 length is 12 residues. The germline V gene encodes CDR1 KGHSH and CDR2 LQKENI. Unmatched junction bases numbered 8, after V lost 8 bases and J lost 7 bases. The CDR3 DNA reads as TGTGCCAGCGGACGACAGGGTGGTGAGCAGTACTTC. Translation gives CASGRQGGEQYF.

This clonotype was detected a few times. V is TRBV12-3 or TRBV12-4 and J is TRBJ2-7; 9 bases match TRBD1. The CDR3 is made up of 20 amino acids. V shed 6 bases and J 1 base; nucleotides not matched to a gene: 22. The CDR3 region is CASSKRGTGSTSGSSYEQYF. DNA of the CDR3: TGTGCCAGCAGCAAGCGCGGGACAGGGTCGACCTCTGGTTCATCCTACGAGCAGTACTTC.

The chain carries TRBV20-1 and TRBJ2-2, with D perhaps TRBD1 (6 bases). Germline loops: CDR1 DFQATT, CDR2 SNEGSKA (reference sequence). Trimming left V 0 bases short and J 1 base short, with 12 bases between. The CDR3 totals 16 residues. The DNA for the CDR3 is TGCAGTGCTAGAGAGCCGACAGGACAGAACACCGGGGAGCTGTTTTTT. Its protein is CSAREPTGQNTGELFF.

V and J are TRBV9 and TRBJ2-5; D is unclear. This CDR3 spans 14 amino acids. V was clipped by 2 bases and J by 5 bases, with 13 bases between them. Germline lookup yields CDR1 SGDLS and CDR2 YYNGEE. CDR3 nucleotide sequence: TGTGCCAGCAGCGTTGAAGCATCAAGGGAGACCCAGTACTTC. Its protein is CASSVEASRETQYF.

The CDR3 reads CASSLYRELETQYF. In DNA, the CDR3 is TGTGCCAGCAGCTTATACAGGGAATTGGAGACCCAGTACTTC. The chain is built from TRBV7-9 and TRBJ2-5; TRBD1 is a possible D gene (6 bases). The V gene lost 2 bases and the J gene lost 5 bases, with 12 bases spanning the gap. CDR3 length equals 14 residues. Germline CDR1 reads SEHNR; CDR2 reads FQNEAQ (reference sequence).

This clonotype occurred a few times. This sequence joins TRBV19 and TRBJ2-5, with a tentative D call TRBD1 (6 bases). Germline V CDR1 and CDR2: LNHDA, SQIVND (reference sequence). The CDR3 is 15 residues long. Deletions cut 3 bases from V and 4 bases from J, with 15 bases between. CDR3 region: CASSIPQGQGETQYF. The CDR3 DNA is TGTGCCAGTAGTATCCCCCAGGGACAAGGAGAGACCCAGTACTTC.

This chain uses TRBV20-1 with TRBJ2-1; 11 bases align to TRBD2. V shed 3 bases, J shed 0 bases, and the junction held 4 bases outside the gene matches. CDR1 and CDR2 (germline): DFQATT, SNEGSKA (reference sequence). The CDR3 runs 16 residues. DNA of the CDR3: TGCAGTGCTAGTGGGACTAGCGGAGGCTCCTACAATGAGCAGTTCTTC. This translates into CSASGTSGGSYNEQFF.

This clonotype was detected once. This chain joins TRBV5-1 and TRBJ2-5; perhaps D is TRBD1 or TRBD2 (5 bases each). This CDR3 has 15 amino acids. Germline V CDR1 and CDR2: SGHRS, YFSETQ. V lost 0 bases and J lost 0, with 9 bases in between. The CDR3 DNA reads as TGCGCCAGCAGCTTGGTGTCGGGACACCAAGAGACCCAGTACTTC. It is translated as CASSLVSGHQETQYF.

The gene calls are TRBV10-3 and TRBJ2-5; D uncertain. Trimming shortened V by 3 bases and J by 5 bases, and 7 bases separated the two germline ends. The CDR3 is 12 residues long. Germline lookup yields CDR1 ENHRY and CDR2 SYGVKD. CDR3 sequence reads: CAISDLTETQYF. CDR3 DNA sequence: TGTGCCATCAGTGATCTCACGGAGACCCAGTACTTC.

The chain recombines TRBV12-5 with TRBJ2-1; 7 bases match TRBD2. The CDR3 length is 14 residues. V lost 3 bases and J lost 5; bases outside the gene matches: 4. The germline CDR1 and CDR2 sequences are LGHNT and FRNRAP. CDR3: CASGFQRGNNEQFF. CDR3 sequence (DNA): TGTGCTAGTGGTTTCCAGCGGGGAAACAATGAGCAGTTCTTC. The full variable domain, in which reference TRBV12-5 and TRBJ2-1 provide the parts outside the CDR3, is DARVTQTPRHKVTEMGQEVTMRCQPILGHNTVFWYRQTMMQGLELLAYFRNRAPLDDSGMPKDRFSAEMPDATLATLKIQPSEPRDSAVYFCASGFQRGNNEQFFGPGTRLTVL.

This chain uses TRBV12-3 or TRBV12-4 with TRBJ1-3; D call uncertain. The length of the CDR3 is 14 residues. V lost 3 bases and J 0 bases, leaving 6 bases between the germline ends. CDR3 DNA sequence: TGTGCCAGCAGTTTTGCCGCCTCTGGAAACACCATATATTTT. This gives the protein CASSFAASGNTIYF.

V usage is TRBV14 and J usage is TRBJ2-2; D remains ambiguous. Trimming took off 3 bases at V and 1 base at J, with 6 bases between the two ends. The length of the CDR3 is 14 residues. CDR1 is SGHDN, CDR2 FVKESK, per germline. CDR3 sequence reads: CASSQDQNTGELFF. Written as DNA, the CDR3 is TGTGCCAGCAGCCAGGACCAGAACACCGGGGAGCTGTTTTTT.